This TCR beta chain was documented in a study of T cell responses to AZD1222 COVID-19 vaccine. Overall study: Recipients boosted at about 4 weeks or about 12 weeks are pooled. Findings of the study overall: Only five to seven AZD1222 recipients were seropositive at baseline. Possibly, clonal diversity was underestimated; donors were largely white British and included more females.

The protocol was immunoSEQ multiplex PCR, while the TCRdb copy is restricted to in-frame clones and leaves out a portion. The data show around 84,000 clones, approximately 91% seen once. Per germline, CDR1 KGHSH and CDR2 LQKENI. The CDR3 length is 17 residues. V shed 1 base and J 5 bases; nucleotides not matched to a gene: 11. Turning to this clone: What it recognizes is unknown.

J is TRBJ2-5 and V is TRBV18, with 9 bases identical to TRBD2. The origin of this receptor is an adult in good health. The sequenced sample was peripheral blood, obtained on day 0 of AZD1222 vaccination. This CDR3 is CASSPLPSGVVLETQYF. The CDR3 nucleotides read TGTGCCAGCTCACCACTACCTAGCGGGGTAGTTTTGGAGACCCAGTACTTC.